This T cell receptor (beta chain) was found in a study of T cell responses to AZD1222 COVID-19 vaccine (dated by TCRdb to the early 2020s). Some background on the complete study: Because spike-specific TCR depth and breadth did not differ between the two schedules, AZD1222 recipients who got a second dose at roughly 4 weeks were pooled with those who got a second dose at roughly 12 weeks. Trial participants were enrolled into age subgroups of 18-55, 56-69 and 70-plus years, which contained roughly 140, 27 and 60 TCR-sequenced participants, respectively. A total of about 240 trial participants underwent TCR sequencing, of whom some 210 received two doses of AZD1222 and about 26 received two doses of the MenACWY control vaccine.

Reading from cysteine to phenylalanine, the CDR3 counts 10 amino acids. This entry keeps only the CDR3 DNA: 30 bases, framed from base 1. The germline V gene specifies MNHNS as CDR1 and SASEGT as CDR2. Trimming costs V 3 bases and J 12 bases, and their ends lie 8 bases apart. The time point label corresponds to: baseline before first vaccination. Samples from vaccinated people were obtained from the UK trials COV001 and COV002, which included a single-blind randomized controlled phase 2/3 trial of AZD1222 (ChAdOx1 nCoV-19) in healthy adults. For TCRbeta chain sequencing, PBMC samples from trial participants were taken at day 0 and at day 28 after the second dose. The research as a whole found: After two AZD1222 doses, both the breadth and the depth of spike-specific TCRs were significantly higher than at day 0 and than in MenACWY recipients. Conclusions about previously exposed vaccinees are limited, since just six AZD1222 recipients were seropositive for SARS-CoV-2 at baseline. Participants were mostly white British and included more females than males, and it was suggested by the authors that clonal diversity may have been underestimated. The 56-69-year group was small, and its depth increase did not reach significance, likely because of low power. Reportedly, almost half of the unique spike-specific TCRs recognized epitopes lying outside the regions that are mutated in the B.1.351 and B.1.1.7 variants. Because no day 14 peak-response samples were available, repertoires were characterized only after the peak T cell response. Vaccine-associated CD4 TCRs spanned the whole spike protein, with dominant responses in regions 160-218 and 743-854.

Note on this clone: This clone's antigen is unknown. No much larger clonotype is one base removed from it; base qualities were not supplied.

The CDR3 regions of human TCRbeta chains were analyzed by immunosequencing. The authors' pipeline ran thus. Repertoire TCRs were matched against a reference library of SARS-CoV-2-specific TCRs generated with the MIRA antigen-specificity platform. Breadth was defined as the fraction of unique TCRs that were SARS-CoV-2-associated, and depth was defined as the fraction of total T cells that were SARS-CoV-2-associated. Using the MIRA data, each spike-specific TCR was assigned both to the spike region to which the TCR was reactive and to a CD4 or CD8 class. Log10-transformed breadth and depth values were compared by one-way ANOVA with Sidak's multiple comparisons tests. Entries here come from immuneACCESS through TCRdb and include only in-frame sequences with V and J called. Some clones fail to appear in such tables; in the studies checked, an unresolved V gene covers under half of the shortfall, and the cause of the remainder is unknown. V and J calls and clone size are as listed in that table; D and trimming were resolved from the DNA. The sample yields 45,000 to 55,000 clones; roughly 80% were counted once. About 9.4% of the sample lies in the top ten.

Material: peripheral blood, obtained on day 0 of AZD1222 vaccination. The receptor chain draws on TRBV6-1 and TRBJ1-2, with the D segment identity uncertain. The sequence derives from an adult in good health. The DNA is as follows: TGTGCCAGCAGTGAGGACGGTCACACCTTC. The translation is CASSEDGHTF.